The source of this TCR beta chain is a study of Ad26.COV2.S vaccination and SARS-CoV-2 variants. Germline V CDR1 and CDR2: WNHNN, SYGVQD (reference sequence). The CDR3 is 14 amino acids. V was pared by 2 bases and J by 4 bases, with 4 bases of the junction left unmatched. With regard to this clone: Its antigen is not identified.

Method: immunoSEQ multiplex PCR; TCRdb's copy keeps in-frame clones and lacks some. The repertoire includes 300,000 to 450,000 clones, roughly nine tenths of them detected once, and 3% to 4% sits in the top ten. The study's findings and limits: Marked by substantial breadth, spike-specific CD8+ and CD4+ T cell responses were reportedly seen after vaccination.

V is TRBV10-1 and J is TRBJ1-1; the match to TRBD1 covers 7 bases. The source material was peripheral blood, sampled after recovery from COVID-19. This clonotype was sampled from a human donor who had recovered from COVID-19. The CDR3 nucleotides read TGCGCCAGCAGTGAGGGAGGGGGCGGCACTGAAGCTTTCTTT. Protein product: CASSEGGGGTEAFF.